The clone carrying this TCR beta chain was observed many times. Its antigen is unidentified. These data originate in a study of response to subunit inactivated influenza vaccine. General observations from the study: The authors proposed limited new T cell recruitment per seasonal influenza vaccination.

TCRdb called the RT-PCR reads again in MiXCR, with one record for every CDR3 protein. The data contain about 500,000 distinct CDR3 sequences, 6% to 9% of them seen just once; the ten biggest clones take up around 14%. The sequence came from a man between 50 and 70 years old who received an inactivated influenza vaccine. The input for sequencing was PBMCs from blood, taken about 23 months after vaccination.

CDR3 nucleotide sequence: TGTGCCAGCAGTTTAGGGTTCCTTAGCAATCAGCCCCAGCATTTT. Translated: CASSLGFLSNQPQHF. J is TRBJ1-5 and V is TRBV28, with D hard to call. The germline V and J ends were trimmed by 2 bases and 0 bases, with 8 bases remaining between them. Germline lookup yields CDR1 MDHEN and CDR2 SYDVKM. This CDR3 has 15 amino acids.